This TCR beta chain is drawn from a study of technical replicates of blood from a few donors. Germline V gene lookup returns CDR1 SGHKS and CDR2 YYEKEE (reference sequence). The CDR3 runs 14 residues. V was clipped by 3 bases and J by 9 bases; unmatched bases: 5. The repertoire was sequenced with immunoSEQ multiplex PCR; TCRdb's copy has only in-frame clones and lacks some. The table has under 95,000 clones, approximately 94% seen once. This clonotype originated in a human donor in good health. The V call is TRBV5-5, the J call TRBJ2-1, with 11 bases matching TRBD2. The sequenced material came from T cells isolated from PBMCs. DNA of the CDR3: TGTGCCAGCAGCTCTAGCGGGGGGCTATCTGAGCAGTTCTTC. Translating it yields CASSSSGGLSEQFF.